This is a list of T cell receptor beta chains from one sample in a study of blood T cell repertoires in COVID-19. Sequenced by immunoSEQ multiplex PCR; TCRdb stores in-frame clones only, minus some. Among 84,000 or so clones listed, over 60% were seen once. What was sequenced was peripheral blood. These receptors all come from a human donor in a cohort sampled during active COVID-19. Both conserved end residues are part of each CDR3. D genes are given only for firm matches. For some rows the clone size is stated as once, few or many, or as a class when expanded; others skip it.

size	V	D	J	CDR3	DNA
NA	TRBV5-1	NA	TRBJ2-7	CASSLAGQIRSGEQYF	TGCGCCAGCAGCTTGGCAGGACAGATTAGATCGGGTGAGCAGTACTTC
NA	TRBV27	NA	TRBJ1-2	CASSSPGRAALGYTF	TGTGCCAGCAGTTCTCCCGGGAGGGCTGCACTTGGCTACACCTTC
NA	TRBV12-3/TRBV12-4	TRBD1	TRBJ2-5	CASRLGQGVYQYF	TGTGCCAGCAGGCTGGGCCAGGGGGTCTACCAGTACTTC
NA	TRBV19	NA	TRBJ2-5	CASSSSETQYF	TGTGCCAGTAGTTCTTCGGAGACCCAGTACTTC
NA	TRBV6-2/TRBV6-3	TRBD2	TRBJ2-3	CASSLEGAGVIDTQYF	TGTGCCAGCAGTCTTGAAGGAGCGGGAGTGATAGATACGCAGTATTTT
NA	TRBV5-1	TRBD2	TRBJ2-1	CASSLVASGRGYNEQFF	TGCGCCAGCAGCTTGGTGGCTAGCGGGAGGGGCTACAATGAGCAGTTCTTC
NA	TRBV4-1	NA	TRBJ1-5	CASSLGGGNQPQHF	TGCGCCAGCAGCCTGGGAGGGGGCAATCAGCCCCAGCATTTT
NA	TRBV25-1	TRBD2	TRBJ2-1	CASGESLAGNEQFF	TGTGCCAGCGGGGAGTCTCTAGCGGGTAATGAGCAGTTCTTC
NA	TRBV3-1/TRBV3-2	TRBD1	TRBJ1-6	CASSGYRGTNSPLHF	TGTGCCAGCAGCGGATACAGGGGAACGAATTCACCCCTCCACTTT
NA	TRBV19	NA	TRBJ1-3	CASSVRHHSGNTIYF	TGTGCCAGCTCCGTGAGGCACCACTCTGGAAACACCATATATTTT
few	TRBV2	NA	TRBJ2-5	CASRAQGVQTQYF	TGTGCCAGCAGGGCGCAAGGGGTACAGACCCAGTACTTC
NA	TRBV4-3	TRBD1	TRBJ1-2	CASSHQAGGDYGYTF	TGCGCCAGCAGCCACCAAGCAGGGGGCGATTATGGCTACACCTTC
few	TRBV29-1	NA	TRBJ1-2	CSDSQGTYGYTF	TGCAGCGACTCCCAGGGCACCTATGGCTACACCTTC
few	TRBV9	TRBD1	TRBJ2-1	CASSVSLDREIDEQFF	TGTGCCAGCAGCGTATCTCTGGACAGGGAAATTGATGAGCAGTTCTTC
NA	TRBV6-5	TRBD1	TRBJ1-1	CASSYEGQGGVVFF	TGTGCCAGCAGTTACGAAGGACAGGGGGGTGTTGTGTTCTTT
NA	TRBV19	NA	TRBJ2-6	CASSIDQSAGTGANVLTF	TGTGCCAGTAGTATAGATCAGTCGGCAGGGACTGGGGCCAACGTCCTGACTTTC
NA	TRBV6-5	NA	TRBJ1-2	CASSSEDSGGYTF	TGTGCCAGCAGTTCCGAGGACAGTGGGGGCTACACCTTC
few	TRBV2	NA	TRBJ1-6	CASNKAASGSPLHF	TGTGCCAGCAATAAGGCGGCCTCGGGTTCACCCCTCCACTTT
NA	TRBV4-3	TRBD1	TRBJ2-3	CASSRETGFSDTQYF	TGCGCCAGCAGCCGGGAGACAGGGTTTTCTGATACGCAGTATTTT
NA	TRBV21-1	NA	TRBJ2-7	CASSRGDSSYEQYF	TGTGCCAGCAGCAGGGGGGACAGCTCCTACGAGCAGTACTTC
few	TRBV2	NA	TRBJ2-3	CASSESTDTQYF	TGTGCCAGCAGTGAGTCGACAGATACGCAGTATTTT
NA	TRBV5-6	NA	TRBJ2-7	CASSLSDRSYEQYF	TGTGCCAGCAGCTTGAGTGACAGATCCTACGAGCAGTACTTC
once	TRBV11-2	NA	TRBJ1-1	CASSFWGQRNTEAFF	TGTGCCAGCAGCTTTTGGGGCCAAAGGAACACTGAAGCTTTCTTT
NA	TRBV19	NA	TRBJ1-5	CASSIGGVLGNQPQHF	TGTGCCAGTAGTATAGGGGGGGTCTTGGGCAATCAGCCCCAGCATTTT
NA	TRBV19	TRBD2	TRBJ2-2	CASYRLAGDVGELFF	TGTGCCAGTTACCGACTAGCGGGAGATGTCGGGGAGCTGTTTTTT
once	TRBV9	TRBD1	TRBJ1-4	CASSETWTGALNEKLFF	TGTGCCAGCAGCGAGACCTGGACAGGGGCCCTTAATGAAAAACTGTTTTTT
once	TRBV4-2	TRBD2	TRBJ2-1	CASSQDETSGRNEQFF	TGTGCCAGCAGCCAAGATGAGACTAGCGGGAGAAATGAGCAGTTCTTC
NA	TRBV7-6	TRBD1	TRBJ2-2	CASSLAAWTGSLTGELFF	TGTGCCAGCAGCTTAGCAGCCTGGACAGGGTCCTTAACCGGGGAGCTGTTTTTT
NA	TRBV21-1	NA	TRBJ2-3	CASSKLGTSGSTDTQYF	TGTGCCAGCAGCAAACTGGGGACTAGCGGAAGCACAGATACGCAGTATTTT
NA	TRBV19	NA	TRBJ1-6	CASSIGTSGWGYNSPLHF	TGTGCCAGTAGTATCGGGACATCAGGATGGGGATATAATTCACCCCTCCACTTT
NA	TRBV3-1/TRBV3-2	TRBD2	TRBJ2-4	CASSQLAIGLAGGLAKNIQYF	TGTGCCAGCAGCCAACTTGCAATAGGACTAGCGGGAGGGCTAGCCAAAAACATTCAGTACTTC
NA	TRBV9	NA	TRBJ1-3	CASSARDRVPENTIYF	TGTGCCAGCAGCGCAAGAGACCGGGTCCCGGAAAACACCATATATTTT
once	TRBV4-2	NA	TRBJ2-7	CASSQEAGSRGSTSSYEQYF	TGTGCCAGCAGCCAAGAAGCCGGGTCGAGGGGTTCGACTAGCTCCTACGAGCAGTACTTC
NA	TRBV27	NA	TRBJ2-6	CASSTLAGANVLTF	TGTGCCAGCAGTACACTAGCTGGGGCCAACGTCCTGACTTTC
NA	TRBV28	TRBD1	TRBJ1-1	CASHSGTVLNTEAFF	TGTGCCAGTCATAGCGGGACAGTCTTGAACACTGAAGCTTTCTTT
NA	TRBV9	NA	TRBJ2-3	CASSSRHTGVTDTQYF	TGTGCCAGCAGCTCACGCCATACGGGGGTCACAGATACGCAGTATTTT
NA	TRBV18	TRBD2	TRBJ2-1	CASSPIILAGIYNEQFF	TGTGCCAGCTCACCAATCATTCTAGCGGGGATCTACAATGAGCAGTTCTTC
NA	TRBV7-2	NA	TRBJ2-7	CASSFLSYEQYF	TGTGCCAGCAGCTTCCTCTCCTACGAGCAGTACTTC
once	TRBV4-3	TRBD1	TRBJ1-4	CASSQSTGGIPGTNEKLFF	TGCGCCAGCAGCCAGTCGACAGGGGGTATACCCGGAACTAATGAAAAACTGTTTTTT
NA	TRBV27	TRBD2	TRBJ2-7	CATRRGASGSYEQYF	TGTGCCACCAGGAGGGGGGCTAGCGGGAGCTACGAGCAGTACTTC
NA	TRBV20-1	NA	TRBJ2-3	CSASRTDTQYF	TGCAGTGCTAGTCGTACAGATACGCAGTATTTT
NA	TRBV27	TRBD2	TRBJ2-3	CASSSGLAGGSHTQYF	TGTGCCAGCAGTTCCGGACTAGCGGGAGGTTCCCATACGCAGTATTTT
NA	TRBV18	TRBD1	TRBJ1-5	CASSPQGQGHQPQHF	TGTGCCAGCTCACCACAGGGACAGGGGCATCAGCCCCAGCATTTT
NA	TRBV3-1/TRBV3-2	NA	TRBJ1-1	CASSQEGTRNTEAFF	TGTGCCAGCAGCCAAGAGGGCACAAGGAACACTGAAGCTTTCTTT
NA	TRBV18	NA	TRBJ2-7	CASSPGGSAYEQYF	TGTGCCAGCTCACCAGGAGGGAGCGCCTACGAGCAGTACTTC
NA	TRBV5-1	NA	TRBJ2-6	CASSLVATGSGANVLTF	TGCGCCAGCAGCTTGGTGGCCACAGGCTCTGGGGCCAACGTCCTGACTTTC
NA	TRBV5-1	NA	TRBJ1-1	CASSLAWTENTEAFF	TGCGCCAGCAGCTTGGCTTGGACAGAAAACACTGAAGCTTTCTTT